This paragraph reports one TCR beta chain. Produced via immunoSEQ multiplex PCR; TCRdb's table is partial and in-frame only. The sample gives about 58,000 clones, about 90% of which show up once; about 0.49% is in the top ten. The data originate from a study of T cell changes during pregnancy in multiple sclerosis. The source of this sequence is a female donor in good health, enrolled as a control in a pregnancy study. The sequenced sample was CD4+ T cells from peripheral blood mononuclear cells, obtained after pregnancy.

CDR3 protein: CASSPSLDRGRGNEQFF. The DNA of the CDR3 is TGCGCCAGCAGCCCCTCCCTCGACAGGGGAAGGGGCAATGAGCAGTTCTTC. The chain uses TRBV4-3 and TRBJ2-1; TRBD1 agrees at 8 bases. Germline V lookup: CDR1 LGHNA, CDR2 YSLEER. The CDR3 is 17 residues long. Unmatched junction bases numbered 14, after V lost 4 bases and J lost 6 bases.